This record covers a single TCR beta chain. No antigen is known for it. Generated by immunoSEQ multiplex PCR, the TCRdb table keeps only in-frame clones and is missing some. The sample holds 55,000 to 70,000 clones, approximately 90% seen once. This sample was included in a study of graft-versus-host responses after intestinal transplantation. Study-level findings and limits: Allografts from individuals with graft-donor T cell macrochimerism displayed high graft-versus-host to host-versus-graft clonal ratios. Early post-transplant HvG declines tracked with peak circulating GvH clone levels.

The receptor's source is a human patient who received an intestinal transplant, so some T cells may come from the graft donor. Specimen: PBMCs, collected almost 120 days after intestinal transplantation.

CDR3 sequence (DNA): TGTGCCAGCAGTTTATGGAGTGACGGCACTGAAGCTTTCTTT. This translates into CASSLWSDGTEAFF. The chain has TRBV28 and TRBJ1-1; D is unclear. The CDR3 is made up of 14 amino acids. Trimming cost V 0 bases and J 4 bases, with 9 bases left between them. The germline gives CDR1 MDHEN, CDR2 SYDVKM.